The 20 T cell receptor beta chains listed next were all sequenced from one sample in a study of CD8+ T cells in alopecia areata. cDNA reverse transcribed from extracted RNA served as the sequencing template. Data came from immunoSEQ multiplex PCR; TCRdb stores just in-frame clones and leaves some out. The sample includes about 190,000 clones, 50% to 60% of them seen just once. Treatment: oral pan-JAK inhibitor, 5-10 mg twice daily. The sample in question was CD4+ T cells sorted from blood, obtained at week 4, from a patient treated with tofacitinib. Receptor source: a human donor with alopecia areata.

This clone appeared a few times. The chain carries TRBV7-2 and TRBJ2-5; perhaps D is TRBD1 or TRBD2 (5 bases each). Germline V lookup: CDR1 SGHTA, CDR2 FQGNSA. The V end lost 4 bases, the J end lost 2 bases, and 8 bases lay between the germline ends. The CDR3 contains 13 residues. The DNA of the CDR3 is TGTGCCAGCAGCTCGGGACCACAAGAGACCCAGTACTTC. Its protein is CASSSGPQETQYF. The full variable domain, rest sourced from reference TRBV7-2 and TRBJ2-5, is GAGVSQSPSNKVTEKGKDVELRCDPISGHTALYWYRQSLGQGLEFLIYFQGNSAPDKSGLPSDRFSAERTGGSVSTLTIQRTQQEDSAVYLCASSSGPQETQYFGPGTRLLVL.

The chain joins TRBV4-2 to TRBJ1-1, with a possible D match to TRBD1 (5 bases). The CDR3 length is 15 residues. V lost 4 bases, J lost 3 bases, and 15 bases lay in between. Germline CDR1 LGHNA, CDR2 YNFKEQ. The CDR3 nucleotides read TGTGCCAGCAGCCGTAACCGGGGGACCTACACTGAAGCTTTCTTT. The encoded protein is CASSRNRGTYTEAFF.

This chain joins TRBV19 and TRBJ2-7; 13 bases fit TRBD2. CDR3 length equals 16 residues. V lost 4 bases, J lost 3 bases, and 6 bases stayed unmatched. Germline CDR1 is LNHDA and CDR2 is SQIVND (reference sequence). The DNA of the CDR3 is TGTGCCAGTAGTACAGGGACTAGCGGGATATTCTACGAGCAGTACTTC. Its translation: CASSTGTSGIFYEQYF. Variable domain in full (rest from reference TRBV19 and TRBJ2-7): DGGITQSPKYLFRKEGQNVTLSCEQNLNHDAMYWYRQDPGQGLRLIYYSQIVNDFQKGDIAEGYSVSREKKESFPLTVTSAQKNPTAFYLCASSTGTSGIFYEQYFGPGTRLTVT.

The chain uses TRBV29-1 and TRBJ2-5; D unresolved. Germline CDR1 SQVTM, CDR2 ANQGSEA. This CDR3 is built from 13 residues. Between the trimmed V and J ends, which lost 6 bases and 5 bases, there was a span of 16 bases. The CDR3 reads CSVSGFSPETQYF. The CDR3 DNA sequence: TGCAGCGTCTCAGGTTTCTCCCCCGAGACCCAGTACTTC.

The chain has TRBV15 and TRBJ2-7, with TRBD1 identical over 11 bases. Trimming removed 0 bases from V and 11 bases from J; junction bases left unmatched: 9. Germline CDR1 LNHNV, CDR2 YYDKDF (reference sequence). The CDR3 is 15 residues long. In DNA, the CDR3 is TGTGCCACCAGCAGAGATCCTGGACAGGGGGCCATGAAGTACTTC. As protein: CATSRDPGQGAMKYF.

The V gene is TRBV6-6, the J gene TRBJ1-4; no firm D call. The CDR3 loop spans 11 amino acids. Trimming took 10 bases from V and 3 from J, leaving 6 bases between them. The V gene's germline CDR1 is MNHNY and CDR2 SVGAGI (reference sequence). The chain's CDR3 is CATYANEKLFF. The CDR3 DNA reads TGTGCCACCTATGCTAATGAAAAACTGTTTTTT.

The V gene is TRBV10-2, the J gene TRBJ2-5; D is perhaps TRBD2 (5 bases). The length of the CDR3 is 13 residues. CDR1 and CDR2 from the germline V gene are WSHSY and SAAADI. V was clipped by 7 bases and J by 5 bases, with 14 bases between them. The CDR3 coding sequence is TGCGCCAGCACGGGGAGCCCCGCGGAGACCCAGTACTTC. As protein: CASTGSPAETQYF.

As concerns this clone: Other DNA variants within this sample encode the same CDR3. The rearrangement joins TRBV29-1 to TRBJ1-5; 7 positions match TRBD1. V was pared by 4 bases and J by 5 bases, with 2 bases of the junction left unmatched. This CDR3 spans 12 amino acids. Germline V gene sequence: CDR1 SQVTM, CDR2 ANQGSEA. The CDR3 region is CSVGQGDQPQHF. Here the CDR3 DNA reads TGCAGCGTTGGGCAGGGGGATCAGCCCCAGCATTTT.

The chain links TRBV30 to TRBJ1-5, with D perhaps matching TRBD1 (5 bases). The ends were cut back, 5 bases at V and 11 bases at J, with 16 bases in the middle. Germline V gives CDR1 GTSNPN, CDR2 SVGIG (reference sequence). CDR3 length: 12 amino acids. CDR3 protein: CAWGTPGRSQHF. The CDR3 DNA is TGTGCCTGGGGGACCCCCGGACGTTCCCAGCATTTT.

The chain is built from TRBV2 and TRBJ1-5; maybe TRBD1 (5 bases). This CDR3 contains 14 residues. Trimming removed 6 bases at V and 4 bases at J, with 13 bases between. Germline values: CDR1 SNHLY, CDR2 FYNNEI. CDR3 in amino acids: CASRPGRINQPQHF. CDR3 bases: TGTGCCAGCAGACCGGGACGGATAAATCAGCCCCAGCATTTT.

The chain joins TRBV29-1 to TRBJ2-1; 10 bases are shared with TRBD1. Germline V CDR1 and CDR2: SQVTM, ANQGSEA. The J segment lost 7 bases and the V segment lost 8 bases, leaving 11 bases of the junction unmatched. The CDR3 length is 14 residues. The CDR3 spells CSRSGTGESNEQFF. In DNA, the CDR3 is TGCAGCCGATCCGGGACAGGGGAGTCAAATGAGCAGTTCTTC.

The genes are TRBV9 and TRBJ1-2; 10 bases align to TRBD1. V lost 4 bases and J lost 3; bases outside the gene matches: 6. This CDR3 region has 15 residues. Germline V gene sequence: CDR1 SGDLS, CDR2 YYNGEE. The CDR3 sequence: CASSNRDRGYYGYTF. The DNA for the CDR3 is TGTGCCAGCAGCAACCGGGACAGGGGATACTATGGCTACACCTTC.

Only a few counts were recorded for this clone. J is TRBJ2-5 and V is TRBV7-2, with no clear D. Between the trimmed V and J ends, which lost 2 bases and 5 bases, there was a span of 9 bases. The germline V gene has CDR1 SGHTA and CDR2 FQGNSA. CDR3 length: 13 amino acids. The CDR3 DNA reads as TGTGCCAGCAGCTTAAGAGCCACGGAGACCCAGTACTTC. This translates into CASSLRATETQYF.

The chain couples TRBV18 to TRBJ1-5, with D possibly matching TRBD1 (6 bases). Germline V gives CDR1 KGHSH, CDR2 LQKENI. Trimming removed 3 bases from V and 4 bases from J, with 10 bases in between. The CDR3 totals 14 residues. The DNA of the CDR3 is TGTGCCAGCTCACCTGAAGGGGGAAATCAGCCCCAGCATTTT. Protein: CASSPEGGNQPQHF.

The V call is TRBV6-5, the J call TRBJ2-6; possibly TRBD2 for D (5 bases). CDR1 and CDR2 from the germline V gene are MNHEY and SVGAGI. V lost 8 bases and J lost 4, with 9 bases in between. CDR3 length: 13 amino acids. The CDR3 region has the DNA TGTGCCAGCCGGCCGGGGGGGGCCAACGTCCTGACTTTC. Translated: CASRPGGANVLTF.

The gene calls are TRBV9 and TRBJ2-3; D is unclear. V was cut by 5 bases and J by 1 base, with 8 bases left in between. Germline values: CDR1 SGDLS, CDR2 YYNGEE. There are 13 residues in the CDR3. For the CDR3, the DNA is TGTGCCAGCAGGAAGAGCGGCACAGATACGCAGTATTTT. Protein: CASRKSGTDTQYF.

This CDR3 is CASSYSRGEGYTF. In nucleotides, the CDR3 is TGTGCCAGCAGTTACTCGAGAGGGGAGGGCTACACCTTC. This chain connects TRBV6-5 to TRBJ1-2, with a weak D call TRBD1 (5 bases). Trimming took 0 bases from V and 8 from J, leaving 10 bases between them. Germline loops: CDR1 MNHEY, CDR2 SVGAGI. The CDR3 covers 13 residues.

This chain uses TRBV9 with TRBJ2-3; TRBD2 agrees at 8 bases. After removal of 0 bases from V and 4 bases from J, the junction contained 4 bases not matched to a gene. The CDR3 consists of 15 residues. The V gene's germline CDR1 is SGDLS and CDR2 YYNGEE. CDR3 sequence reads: CASSVGAGGADTQYF. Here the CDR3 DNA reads TGTGCCAGCAGCGTAGGTGCGGGAGGTGCAGATACGCAGTATTTT.

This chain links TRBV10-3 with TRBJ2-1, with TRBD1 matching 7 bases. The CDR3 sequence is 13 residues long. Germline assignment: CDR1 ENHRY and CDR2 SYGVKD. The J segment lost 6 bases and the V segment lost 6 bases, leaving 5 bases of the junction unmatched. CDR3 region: CAIRPGQFNEQFF. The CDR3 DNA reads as TGTGCCATCAGACCGGGACAGTTCAATGAGCAGTTCTTC.

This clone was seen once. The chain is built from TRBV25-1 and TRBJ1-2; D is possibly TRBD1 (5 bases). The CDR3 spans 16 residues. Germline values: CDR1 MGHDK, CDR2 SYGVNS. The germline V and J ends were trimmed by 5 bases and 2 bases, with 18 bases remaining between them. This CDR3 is CASSPGPRLPNYGYTF. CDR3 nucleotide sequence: TGTGCCAGCAGTCCGGGACCCCGACTTCCCAACTATGGCTACACCTTC.